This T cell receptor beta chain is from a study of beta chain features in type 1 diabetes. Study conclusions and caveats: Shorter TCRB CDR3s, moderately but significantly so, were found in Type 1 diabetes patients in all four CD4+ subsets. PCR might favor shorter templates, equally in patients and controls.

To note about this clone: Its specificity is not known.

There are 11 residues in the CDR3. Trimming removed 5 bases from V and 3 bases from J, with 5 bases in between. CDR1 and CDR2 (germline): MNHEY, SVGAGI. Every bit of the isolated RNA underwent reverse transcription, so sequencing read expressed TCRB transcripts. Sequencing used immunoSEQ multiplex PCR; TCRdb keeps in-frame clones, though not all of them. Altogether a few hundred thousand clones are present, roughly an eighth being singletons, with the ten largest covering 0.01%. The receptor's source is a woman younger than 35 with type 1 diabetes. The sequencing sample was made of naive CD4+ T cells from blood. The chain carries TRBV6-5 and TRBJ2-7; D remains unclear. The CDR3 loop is CASSENYEQYF. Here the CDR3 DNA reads TGTGCCAGCAGTGAGAACTACGAGCAGTACTTC.